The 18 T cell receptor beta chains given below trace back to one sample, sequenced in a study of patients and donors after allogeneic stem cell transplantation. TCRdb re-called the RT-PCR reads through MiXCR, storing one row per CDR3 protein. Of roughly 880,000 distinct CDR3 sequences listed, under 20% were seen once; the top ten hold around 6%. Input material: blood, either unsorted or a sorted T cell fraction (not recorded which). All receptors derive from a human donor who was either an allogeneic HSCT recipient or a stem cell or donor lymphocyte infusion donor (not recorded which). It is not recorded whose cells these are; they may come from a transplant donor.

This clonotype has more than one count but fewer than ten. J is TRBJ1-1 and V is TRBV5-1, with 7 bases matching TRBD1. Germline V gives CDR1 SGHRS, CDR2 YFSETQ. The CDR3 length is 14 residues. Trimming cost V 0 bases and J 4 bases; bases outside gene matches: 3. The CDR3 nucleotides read TGCGCCAGCAGCTTGGAAGGGGGCGTCACTGAAGCTTTCTTT. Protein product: CASSLEGGVTEAFF.

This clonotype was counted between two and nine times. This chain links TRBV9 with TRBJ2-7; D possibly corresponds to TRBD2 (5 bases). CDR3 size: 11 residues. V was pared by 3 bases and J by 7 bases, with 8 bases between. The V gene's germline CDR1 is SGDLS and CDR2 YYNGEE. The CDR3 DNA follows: TGTGCCAGCAGCGCCGAGGGAGAGCAGTACTTC. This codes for CASSAEGEQYF.

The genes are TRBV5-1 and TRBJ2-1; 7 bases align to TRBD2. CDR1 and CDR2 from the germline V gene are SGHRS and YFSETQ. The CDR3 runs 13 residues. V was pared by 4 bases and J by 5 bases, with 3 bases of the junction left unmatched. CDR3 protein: CASSSGNNNEQFF. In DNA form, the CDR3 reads TGCGCCAGCAGCAGCGGGAATAACAATGAGCAGTTCTTC.

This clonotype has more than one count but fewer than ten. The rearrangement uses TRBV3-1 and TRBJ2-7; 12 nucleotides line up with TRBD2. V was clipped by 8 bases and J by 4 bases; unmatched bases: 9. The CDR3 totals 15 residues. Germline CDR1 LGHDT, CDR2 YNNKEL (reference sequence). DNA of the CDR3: TGTGCCAGCGCCCAGACTAGCGGGAGTGCTTACGAGCAGTACTTC. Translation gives CASAQTSGSAYEQYF.

This CDR3 reads CASSVQGLTEAFF. The DNA of the CDR3 is TGTGCCAGCAGTGTTCAGGGTTTGACTGAAGCTTTCTTT. The chain has TRBV2 and TRBJ1-1, with D tentatively TRBD1 (5 bases). Germline CDR1 reads SNHLY; CDR2 reads FYNNEI. V lost 4 bases to trimming and J lost 5 bases, with 11 bases between them. The CDR3 has 13 residues. The full variable domain, with the rest looked up from reference TRBV2 and TRBJ1-1, is EPEVTQTPSHQVTQMGQEVILRCVPISNHLYFYWYRQILGQKVEFLVSFYNNEISEKSEIFDDQFSVERPDGSNFTLKIRSTKLEDSAMYFCASSVQGLTEAFFGQGTRLTVV.

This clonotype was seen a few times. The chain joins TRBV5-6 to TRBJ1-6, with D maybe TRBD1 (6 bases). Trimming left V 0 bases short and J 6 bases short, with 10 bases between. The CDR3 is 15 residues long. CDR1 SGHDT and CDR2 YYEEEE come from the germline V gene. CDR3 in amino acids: CASSLEGGGNSPLHF. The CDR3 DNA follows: TGTGCCAGCAGCTTGGAAGGAGGGGGTAATTCACCCCTCCACTTT.

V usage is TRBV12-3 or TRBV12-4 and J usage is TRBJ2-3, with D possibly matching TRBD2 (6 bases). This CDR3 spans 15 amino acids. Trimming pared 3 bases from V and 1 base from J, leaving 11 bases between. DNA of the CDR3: TGTGCCAGCAGTTTCTCGTGGGGGGGCACAGATACGCAGTATTTT. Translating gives CASSFSWGGTDTQYF.

In DNA form, the CDR3 reads TGTGCCAGCAGCTTAGAGCGGGGCCAGAGCACAGATACGCAGTATTTT. Translation: CASSLERGQSTDTQYF. The chain uses TRBV7-6 and TRBJ2-3, with 7 bases identical to TRBD2. Unmatched junction bases numbered 4, after V lost 1 base and J lost 0 bases. The CDR3 is made up of 16 amino acids. Looked up from germline, CDR1 is SGHVS and CDR2 is FNYEAQ.

The CDR3 DNA reads TGCAGTGCTACTGAATGGGGGGTTAAAGATACGCAGTATTTT. Amino acids: CSATEWGVKDTQYF. The rearrangement joins TRBV20-1 to TRBJ2-3, with D maybe TRBD2 (6 bases). The germline CDR1 and CDR2 sequences are DFQATT and SNEGSKA (reference sequence). The CDR3 is 14 amino acids. Trimming removed 4 bases at V and 5 bases at J, with 16 bases between.

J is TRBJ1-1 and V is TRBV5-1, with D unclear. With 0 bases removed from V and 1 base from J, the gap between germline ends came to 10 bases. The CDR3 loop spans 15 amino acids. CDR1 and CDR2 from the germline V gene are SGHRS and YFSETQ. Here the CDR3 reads CASSLDTWKNTEAFF. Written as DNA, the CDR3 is TGCGCCAGCAGCTTGGACACATGGAAGAACACTGAAGCTTTCTTT.

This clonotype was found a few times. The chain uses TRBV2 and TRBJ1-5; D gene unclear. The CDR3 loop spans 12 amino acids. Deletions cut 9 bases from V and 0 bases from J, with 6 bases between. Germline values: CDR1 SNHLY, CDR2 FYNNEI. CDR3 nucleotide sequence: TGTGCCAGTACGGGTAGCAATCAGCCCCAGCATTTT. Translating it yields CASTGSNQPQHF.

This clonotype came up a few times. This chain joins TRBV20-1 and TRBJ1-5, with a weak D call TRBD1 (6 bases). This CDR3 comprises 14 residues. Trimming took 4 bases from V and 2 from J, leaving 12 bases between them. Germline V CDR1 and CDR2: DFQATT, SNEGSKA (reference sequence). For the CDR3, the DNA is TGCAGTGCTAAAACAGGGTTTGGCAATCAGCCCCAGCATTTT. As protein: CSAKTGFGNQPQHF.

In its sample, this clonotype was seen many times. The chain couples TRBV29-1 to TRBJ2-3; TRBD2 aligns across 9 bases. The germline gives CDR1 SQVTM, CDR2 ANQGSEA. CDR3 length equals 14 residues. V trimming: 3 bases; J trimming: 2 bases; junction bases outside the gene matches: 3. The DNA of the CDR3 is TGCAGCGTTGAGGCGGGGGGGCACACAGATACGCAGTATTTT. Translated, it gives CSVEAGGHTDTQYF.

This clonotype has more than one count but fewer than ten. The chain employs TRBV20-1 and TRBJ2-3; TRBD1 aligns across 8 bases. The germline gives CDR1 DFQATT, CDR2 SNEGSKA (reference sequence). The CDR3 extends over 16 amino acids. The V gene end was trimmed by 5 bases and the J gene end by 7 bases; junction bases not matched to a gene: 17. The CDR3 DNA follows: TGCAGTGCTGCTACAGGGGGGAACCTTCCACTCCATACGCAGTATTTT. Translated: CSAATGGNLPLHTQYF.

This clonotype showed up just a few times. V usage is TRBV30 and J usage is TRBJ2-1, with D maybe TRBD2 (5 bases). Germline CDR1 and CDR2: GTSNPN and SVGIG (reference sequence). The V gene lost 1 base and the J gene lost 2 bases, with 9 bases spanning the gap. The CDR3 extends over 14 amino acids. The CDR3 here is CAWSAGNPYNEQFF. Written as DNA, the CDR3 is TGTGCCTGGAGTGCGGGGAATCCCTACAATGAGCAGTTCTTC.

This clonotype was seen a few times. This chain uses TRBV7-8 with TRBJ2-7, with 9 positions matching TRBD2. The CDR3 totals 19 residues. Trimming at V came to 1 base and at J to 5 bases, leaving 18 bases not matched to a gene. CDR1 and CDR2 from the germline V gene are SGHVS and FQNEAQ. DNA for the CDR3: TGTGCCAGCAGCTTAGGTGGTAGCGGGGGACCCCACTGGACCCACGAGCAGTACTTC. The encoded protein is CASSLGGSGGPHWTHEQYF.

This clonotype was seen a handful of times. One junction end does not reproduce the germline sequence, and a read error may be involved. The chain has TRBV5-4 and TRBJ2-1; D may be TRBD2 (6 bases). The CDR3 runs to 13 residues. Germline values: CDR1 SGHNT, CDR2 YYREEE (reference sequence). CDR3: CAGRDSNYNEQFF. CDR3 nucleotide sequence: TGTGCCGGCAGGGACTCGAACTACAATGAGCAGTTCTTC.

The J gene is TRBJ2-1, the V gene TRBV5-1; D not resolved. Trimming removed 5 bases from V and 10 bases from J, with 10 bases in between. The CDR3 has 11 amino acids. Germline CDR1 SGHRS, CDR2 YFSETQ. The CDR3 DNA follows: TGCGCCAGCAGAATATCCGGGGAGCAGTTCTTC. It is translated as CASRISGEQFF.